The 13 T cell receptor beta chains presented below share a single source sample, sequenced in a study of identical twins. TCRdb reprocessed the 5' RACE reads via MiXCR and lists one record per CDR3 protein. The data hold approximately 700,000 distinct CDR3 sequences, with 18% observed a single time. The sample was also linked to a second study, of T cells expressing NK-cell markers.

Sample: PBMCs. Receptor source: a woman between 18 and 30 years old in good health.

This rearrangement joins TRBV5-1 to TRBJ2-2, with D perhaps given as TRBD1 or TRBD2 (5 bases each). In germline, CDR1 is SGHRS, CDR2 YFSETQ. Trimming pared 2 bases from V and 4 bases from J, leaving 12 bases between. The CDR3 is 15 residues long. CDR3 in amino acids: CASSFGTIGTGELFF. The CDR3 nucleotides read TGCGCCAGCAGCTTCGGGACCATTGGCACCGGGGAGCTGTTTTTT.

CDR3: CASSSFRELFF. CDR3 nucleotides: TGTGCCAGCAGTTCGTTCCGGGAACTGTTTTTT. The chain has TRBV12-3 or TRBV12-4 and TRBJ1-4; D not resolved. Trimming shortened V by 4 bases and J by 12 bases, and 9 bases separated the two germline ends. The CDR3 is made up of 11 amino acids.

This chain joins TRBV25-1 and TRBJ2-2; D is possibly TRBD1 or TRBD2 (5 bases each). V lost 6 bases and J lost 5, with 10 bases in between. CDR1 and CDR2 from the germline V gene are MGHDK and SYGVNS. The CDR3 covers 13 residues. The CDR3 sequence is CASRAGTTGELFF. The CDR3 coding sequence is TGTGCCAGCAGGGCCGGGACGACCGGGGAGCTGTTTTTT.

The chain employs TRBV11-2 and TRBJ2-5; 8 bases are a match to TRBD1. Germline V gene lookup returns CDR1 SGHAT and CDR2 FQNNGV. V shed 2 bases and J 2 bases; nucleotides not matched to a gene: 10. The CDR3 sequence is 17 residues long. In DNA form, the CDR3 reads TGTGCCAGCAGCTTAACCCGACAGGGGACCAGACAAGAGACCCAGTACTTC. It codes for CASSLTRQGTRQETQYF.

The gene calls are TRBV6-5 and TRBJ1-1; no definite D call. This CDR3 region has 15 residues. The germline V and J ends were trimmed by 3 bases and 1 base, with 12 bases remaining between them. CDR1 is MNHEY and CDR2 is SVGAGI in the germline V gene. The CDR3 loop is CASSYRRIGNTEAFF. DNA for the CDR3: TGTGCCAGCAGTTATCGGAGAATTGGGAACACTGAAGCTTTCTTT.

This sequence joins TRBV5-1 and TRBJ2-1; no reliable D call. This CDR3 has 16 residues. CDR1 and CDR2 (germline): SGHRS, YFSETQ. The V and J ends lost 1 base and 0 bases respectively, with 11 bases between them. CDR3 amino acids: CASSLLGEVSYNEQFF. The CDR3 bases are TGCGCCAGCAGCTTGCTTGGAGAGGTCTCCTACAATGAGCAGTTCTTC.

The chain employs TRBV10-3 and TRBJ1-2, with 8 bases aligning to TRBD1. Germline V gives CDR1 ENHRY, CDR2 SYGVKD. Losses at the gene ends were 6 bases for V and 4 bases for J; bases not matched to a gene: 4. The CDR3 consists of 13 residues. This chain's CDR3 is CAISRDRIYGYTF. CDR3 nucleotides: TGTGCCATCAGCCGGGACAGGATCTATGGCTACACCTTC.

The V call is TRBV6-5, the J call TRBJ2-2, with no clear D. V was clipped by 0 bases and J by 0 bases, with 11 bases between them. Per germline, CDR1 MNHEY and CDR2 SVGAGI. CDR3 length: 17 residues. This chain's CDR3 is CASSYSVGSPNTGELFF. As DNA, the CDR3 is TGTGCCAGCAGTTACTCCGTGGGATCACCGAACACCGGGGAGCTGTTTTTT.

There are many counts of this clonotype. The V gene is TRBV5-5, the J gene TRBJ1-1; D unclear. CDR1 and CDR2 from the germline V gene are SGHKS and YYEKEE (reference sequence). CDR3 length equals 14 residues. V was pared by 0 bases and J by 0 bases, with 6 bases between. The CDR3 loop reads CASSLGPMNTEAFF. CDR3 nucleotides: TGTGCCAGCAGCTTGGGTCCCATGAACACTGAAGCTTTCTTT.

This clonotype was seen only a few times. The V and J genes are TRBV20-1 and TRBJ2-3, with D possibly being TRBD1 (7 bases). The CDR3 sequence is 13 residues long. Per the germline V gene, CDR1 is DFQATT and CDR2 is SNEGSKA (reference sequence). The ends were cut back, 6 bases at V and 1 base at J, with 11 bases in the middle. The CDR3 here is CSAGRGGTDTQYF. The CDR3 bases are TGCAGTGCCGGCAGGGGGGGCACAGATACGCAGTATTTT.

This clonotype was recorded a few times. This chain links TRBV7-2 with TRBJ2-5; 7 positions agree with TRBD2. This CDR3 contains 16 residues. CDR1 and CDR2 from the germline V gene are SGHTA and FQGNSA. The junction had 10 bases not matched to a gene; V was cut back by 5 bases and J by 1 base. In nucleotides, the CDR3 is TGTGCCAGCAGCCTCCTAGTAGCGGGCGCCCAAGAGACCCAGTACTTC. Translated: CASSLLVAGAQETQYF.

This clonotype was seen a few times. The J gene is TRBJ1-5, the V gene TRBV6-5; 7 bases are a match to TRBD1. Germline loops: CDR1 MNHEY, CDR2 SVGAGI. There are 16 residues in the CDR3. J was trimmed by 3 bases and V by 6 bases; bases with no gene match: 11. The CDR3 loop reads CASSYGDREFNQPQHF. The CDR3 nucleotides read TGTGCCAGCAGCTACGGGGACAGAGAGTTCAATCAGCCCCAGCATTTT.

The chain links TRBV29-1 to TRBJ2-1; D remains ambiguous. CDR3 length equals 11 residues. V was pared by 4 bases and J by 9 bases, with 10 bases between. From germline, CDR1 is SQVTM and CDR2 ANQGSEA. The CDR3 sequence is CSVVVLVEQFF. CDR3 DNA: TGCAGCGTTGTAGTCCTGGTTGAGCAGTTCTTC.